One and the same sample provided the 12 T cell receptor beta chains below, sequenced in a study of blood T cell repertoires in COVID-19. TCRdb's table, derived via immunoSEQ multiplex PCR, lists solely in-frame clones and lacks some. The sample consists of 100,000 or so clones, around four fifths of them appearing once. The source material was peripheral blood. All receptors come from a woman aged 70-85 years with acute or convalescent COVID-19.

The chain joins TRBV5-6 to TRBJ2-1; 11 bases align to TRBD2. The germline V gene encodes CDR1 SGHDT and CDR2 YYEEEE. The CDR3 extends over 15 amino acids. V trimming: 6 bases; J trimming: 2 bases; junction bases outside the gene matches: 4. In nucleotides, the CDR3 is TGTGCCAGCACCCTGACTAGCGGGGCCTACAATGAGCAGTTCTTC. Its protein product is CASTLTSGAYNEQFF.

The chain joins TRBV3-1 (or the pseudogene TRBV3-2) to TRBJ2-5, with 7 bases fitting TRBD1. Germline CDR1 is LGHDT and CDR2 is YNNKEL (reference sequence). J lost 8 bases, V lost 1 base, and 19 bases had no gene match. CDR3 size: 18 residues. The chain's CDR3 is CASSQVPKGQVHPETQYF. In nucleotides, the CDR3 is TGTGCCAGCAGCCAAGTACCAAAAGGACAGGTTCACCCAGAAACCCAGTACTTC.

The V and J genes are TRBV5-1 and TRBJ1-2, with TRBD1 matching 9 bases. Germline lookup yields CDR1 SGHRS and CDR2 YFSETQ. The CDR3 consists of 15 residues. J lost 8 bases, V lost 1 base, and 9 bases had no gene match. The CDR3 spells CASSLRTGGSGGYTF. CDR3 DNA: TGCGCCAGCAGCTTGAGAACAGGGGGCTCAGGGGGCTACACCTTC.

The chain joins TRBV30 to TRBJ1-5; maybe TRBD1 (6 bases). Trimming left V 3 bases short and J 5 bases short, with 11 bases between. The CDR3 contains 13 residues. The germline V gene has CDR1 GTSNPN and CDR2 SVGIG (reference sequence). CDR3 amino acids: CAWSGQTDQPQHF. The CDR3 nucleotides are TGTGCCTGGAGCGGACAGACCGATCAGCCCCAGCATTTT.

The CDR3 bases are TGTGCCTCCGATCCGGGACAGGGAGGAGATACGCAGTATTTT. Amino acids: CASDPGQGGDTQYF. V usage is TRBV30 and J usage is TRBJ2-3, with TRBD1 matching over 9 bases. The length of the CDR3 is 14 residues. Trimming cost V 7 bases and J 5 bases; bases outside gene matches: 10. The germline gives CDR1 GTSNPN, CDR2 SVGIG (reference sequence).

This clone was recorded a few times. CDR3 region: CASSSGAQNTEAFF. CDR3 nucleotides: TGTGCCAGCAGCTCAGGGGCCCAGAACACTGAAGCTTTCTTT. The chain recombines TRBV7-2 with TRBJ1-1; a possible D gene is TRBD1 (6 bases). CDR3 size: 14 residues. Deletions cut 4 bases from V and 1 base from J, with 10 bases between. Germline V gene lookup returns CDR1 SGHTA and CDR2 FQGNSA.

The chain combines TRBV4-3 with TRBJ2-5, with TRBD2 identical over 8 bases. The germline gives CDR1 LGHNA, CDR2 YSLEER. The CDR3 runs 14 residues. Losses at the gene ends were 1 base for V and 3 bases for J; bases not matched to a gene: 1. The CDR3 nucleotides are TGCGCCAGCAGCCAAGCGGGGGGGAAAGAGACCCAGTACTTC. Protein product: CASSQAGGKETQYF.

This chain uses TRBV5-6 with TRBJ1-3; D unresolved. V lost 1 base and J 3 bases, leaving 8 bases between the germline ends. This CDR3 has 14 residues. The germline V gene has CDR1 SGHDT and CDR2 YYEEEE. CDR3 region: CASSLSGLGNTIYF. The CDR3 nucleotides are TGTGCCAGCAGCTTGTCGGGTCTTGGAAACACCATATATTTT.

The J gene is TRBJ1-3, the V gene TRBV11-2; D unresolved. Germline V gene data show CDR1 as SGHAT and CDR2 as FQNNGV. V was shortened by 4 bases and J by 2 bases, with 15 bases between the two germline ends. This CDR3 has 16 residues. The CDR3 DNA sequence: TGTGCCAGCAGCTCGGGATACCCCGGAGCTGGAAACACCATATATTTT. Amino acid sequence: CASSSGYPGAGNTIYF.

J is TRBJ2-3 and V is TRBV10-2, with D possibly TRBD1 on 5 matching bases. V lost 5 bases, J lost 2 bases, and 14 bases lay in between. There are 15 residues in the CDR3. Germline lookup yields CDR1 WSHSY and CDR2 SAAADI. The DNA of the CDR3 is TGCGCCAGCAGTCCCACAGGAGACCTCACAGATACGCAGTATTTT. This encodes CASSPTGDLTDTQYF.

The DNA for the CDR3 is TGTGCCAGCAGCTTACTGACAGGGGGCGGAGATGGCTACACCTTC. Protein: CASSLLTGGGDGYTF. The rearrangement joins TRBV7-2 to TRBJ1-2, with 10 positions matching TRBD1. The junction had 6 bases not matched to a gene; V was cut back by 2 bases and J by 6 bases. Germline loops: CDR1 SGHTA, CDR2 FQGNSA. CDR3 length: 15 amino acids.

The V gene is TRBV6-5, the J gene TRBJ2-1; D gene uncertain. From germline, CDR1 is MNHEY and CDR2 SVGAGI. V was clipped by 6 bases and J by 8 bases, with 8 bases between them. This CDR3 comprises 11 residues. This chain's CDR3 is CASRQLDEQFF. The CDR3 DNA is TGTGCCAGCAGACAGTTGGATGAGCAGTTCTTC.